This T cell receptor beta chain was captured in a study of blood T cell repertoires in COVID-19. The table came from immunoSEQ multiplex PCR; TCRdb's copy has only in-frame clones and leaves some out. The repertoire holds under 65,000 clones, with about 79% as singletons. CDR1 and CDR2 (germline): SGHRS, YFSETQ. The CDR3 is 14 amino acids. V lost 5 bases, J lost 5 bases, and 10 bases stayed unmatched. The sample comprised peripheral blood. The V call is TRBV5-1, the J call TRBJ2-7, with TRBD1 matching over 7 bases. The clonotype comes from a woman between 55 and 75 years old with acute or convalescent COVID-19. The CDR3 DNA reads TGCGCCAGCAGGGATGAGGGGGCGCAGGACGAGCAGTACTTC. This encodes CASRDEGAQDEQYF. The variable domain in full, with the rest retrieved from reference TRBV5-1 and TRBJ2-7, is KAGVTQTPRYLIKTRGQQVTLSCSPISGHRSVSWYQQTPGQGLQFLFEYFSETQRNKGNFPGRFSGRQFSNSRSEMNVSTLELGDSALYLCASRDEGAQDEQYFGPGTRLTVT.